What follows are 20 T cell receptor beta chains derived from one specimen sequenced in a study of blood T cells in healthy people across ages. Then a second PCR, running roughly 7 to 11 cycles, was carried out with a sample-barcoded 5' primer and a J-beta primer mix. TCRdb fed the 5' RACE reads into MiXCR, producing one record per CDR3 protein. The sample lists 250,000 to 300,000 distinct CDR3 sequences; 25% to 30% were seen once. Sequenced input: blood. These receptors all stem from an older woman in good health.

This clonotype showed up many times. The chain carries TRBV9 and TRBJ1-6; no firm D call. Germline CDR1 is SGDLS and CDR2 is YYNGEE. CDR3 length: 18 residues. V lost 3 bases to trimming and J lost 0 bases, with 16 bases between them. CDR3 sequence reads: CASSDGPIPNSYNSPLHF. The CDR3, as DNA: TGTGCCAGCAGCGATGGACCGATACCTAACTCCTATAATTCACCCCTCCACTTT.

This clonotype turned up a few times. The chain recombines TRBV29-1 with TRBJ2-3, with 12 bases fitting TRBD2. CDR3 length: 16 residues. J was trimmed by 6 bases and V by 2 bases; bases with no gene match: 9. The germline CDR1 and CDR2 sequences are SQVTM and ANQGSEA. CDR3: CSVERVLAGGADTQYF. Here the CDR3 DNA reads TGCAGCGTTGAAAGAGTCCTAGCGGGAGGGGCGGATACGCAGTATTTT.

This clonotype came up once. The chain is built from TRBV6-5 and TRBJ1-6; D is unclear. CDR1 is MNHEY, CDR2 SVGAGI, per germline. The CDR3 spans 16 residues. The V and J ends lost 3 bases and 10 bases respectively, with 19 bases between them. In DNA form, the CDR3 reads TGTGCCAGCAGTTATTCTCCATTTCGTCTCGACTCACCCCTCCACTTT. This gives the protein CASSYSPFRLDSPLHF.

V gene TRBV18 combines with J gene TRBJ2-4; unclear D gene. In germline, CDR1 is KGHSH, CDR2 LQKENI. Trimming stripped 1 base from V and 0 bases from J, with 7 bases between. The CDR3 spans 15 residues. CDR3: CASSPQRSAKNIQYF. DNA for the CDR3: TGTGCCAGCTCACCACAGAGATCAGCCAAAAACATTCAGTACTTC. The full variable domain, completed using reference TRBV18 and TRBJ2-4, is NAGVMQNPRHLVRRRGQEARLRCSPMKGHSHVYWYRQLPEEGLKFMVYLQKENIIDESGMPKERFSAEFPKEGPSILRIQQVVRGDSAAYFCASSPQRSAKNIQYFGAGTRLSVL.

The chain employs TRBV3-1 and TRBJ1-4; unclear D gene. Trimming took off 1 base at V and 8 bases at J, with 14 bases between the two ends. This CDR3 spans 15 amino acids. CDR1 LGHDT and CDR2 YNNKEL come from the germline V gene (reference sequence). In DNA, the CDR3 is TGTGCCAGCAGCCAAGCAGGACCGACGGCGGAAAAACTGTTTTTT. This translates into CASSQAGPTAEKLFF.

CDR3 in DNA: TGCAGCGCTAAGACAGGGGAGGTTCTCAGCGAGCAGTACTTC. Its translation is CSAKTGEVLSEQYF. The chain links TRBV29-1 to TRBJ2-7; 8 bases fit TRBD1. Unmatched junction bases numbered 14, after V lost 7 bases and J lost 6 bases. CDR1 SQVTM and CDR2 ANQGSEA come from the germline V gene. This CDR3 spans 14 amino acids.

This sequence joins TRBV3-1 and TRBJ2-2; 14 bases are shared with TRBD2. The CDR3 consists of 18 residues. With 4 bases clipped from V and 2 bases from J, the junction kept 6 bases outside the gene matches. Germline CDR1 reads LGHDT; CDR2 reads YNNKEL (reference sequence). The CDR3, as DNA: TGTGCCAGCAGCCCGACCGGACTAGCGGGAGGAAACACCGGGGAGCTGTTTTTT. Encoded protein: CASSPTGLAGGNTGELFF.

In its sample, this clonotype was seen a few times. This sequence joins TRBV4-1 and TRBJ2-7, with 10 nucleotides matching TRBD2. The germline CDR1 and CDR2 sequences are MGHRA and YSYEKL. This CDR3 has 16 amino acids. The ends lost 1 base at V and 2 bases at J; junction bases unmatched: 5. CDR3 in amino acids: CASSQGLAGNTYEQYF. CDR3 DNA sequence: TGCGCCAGCAGCCAAGGACTAGCGGGCAACACCTACGAGCAGTACTTC.

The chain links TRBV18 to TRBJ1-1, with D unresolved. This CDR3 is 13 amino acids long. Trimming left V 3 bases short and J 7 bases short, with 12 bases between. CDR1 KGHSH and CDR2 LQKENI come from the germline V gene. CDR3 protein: CASSPNHGNEAFF. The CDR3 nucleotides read TGTGCCAGCTCACCTAACCACGGGAATGAAGCTTTCTTT.

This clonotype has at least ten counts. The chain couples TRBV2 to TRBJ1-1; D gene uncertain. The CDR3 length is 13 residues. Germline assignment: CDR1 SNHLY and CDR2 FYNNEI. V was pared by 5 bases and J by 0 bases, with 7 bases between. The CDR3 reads CASSHWLNTEAFF. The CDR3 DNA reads TGTGCCAGCAGTCATTGGTTGAACACTGAAGCTTTCTTT. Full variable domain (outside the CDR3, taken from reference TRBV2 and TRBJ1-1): EPEVTQTPSHQVTQMGQEVILRCVPISNHLYFYWYRQILGQKVEFLVSFYNNEISEKSEIFDDQFSVERPDGSNFTLKIRSTKLEDSAMYFCASSHWLNTEAFFGQGTRLTVV.

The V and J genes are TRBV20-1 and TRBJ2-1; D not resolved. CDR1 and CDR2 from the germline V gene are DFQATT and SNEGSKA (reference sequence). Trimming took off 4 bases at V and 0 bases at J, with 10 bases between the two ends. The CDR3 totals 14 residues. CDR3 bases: TGCAGTGCTAAAAACCCCATCTCCTACAATGAGCAGTTCTTC. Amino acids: CSAKNPISYNEQFF.

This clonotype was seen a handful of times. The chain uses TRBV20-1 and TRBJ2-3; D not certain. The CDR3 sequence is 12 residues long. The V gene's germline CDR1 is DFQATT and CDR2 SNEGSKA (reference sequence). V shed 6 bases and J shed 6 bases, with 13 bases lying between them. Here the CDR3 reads CSAFWTRDTQYF. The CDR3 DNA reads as TGCAGTGCCTTTTGGACGAGGGATACGCAGTATTTT.

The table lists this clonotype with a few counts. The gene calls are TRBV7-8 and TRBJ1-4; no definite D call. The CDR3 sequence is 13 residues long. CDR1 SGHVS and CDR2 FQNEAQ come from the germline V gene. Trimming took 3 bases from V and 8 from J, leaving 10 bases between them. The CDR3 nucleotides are TGTGCCAGCAGCTTGGTAGGAGGAGAAAAACTGTTTTTT. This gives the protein CASSLVGGEKLFF.

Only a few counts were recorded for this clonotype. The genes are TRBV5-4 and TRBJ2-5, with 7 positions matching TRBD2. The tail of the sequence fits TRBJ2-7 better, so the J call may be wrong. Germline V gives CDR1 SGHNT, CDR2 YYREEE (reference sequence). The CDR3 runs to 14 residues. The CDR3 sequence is CASSLVAGVAEQYF. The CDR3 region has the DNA TGTGCCAGCAGCTTGGTGGCGGGAGTCGCCGAGCAGTACTTC.

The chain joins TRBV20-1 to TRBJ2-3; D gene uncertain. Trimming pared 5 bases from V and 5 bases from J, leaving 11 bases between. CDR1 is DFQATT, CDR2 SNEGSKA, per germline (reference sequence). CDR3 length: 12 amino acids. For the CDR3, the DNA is TGCAGTGCTCCCCCCGGTGGAGATACGCAGTATTTT. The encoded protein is CSAPPGGDTQYF.

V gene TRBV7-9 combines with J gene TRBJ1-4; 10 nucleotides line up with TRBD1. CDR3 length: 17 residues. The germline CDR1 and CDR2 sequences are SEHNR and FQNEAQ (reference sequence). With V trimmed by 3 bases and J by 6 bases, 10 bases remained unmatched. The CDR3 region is CASSLDRGSTSYEKLFF. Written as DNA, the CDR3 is TGTGCCAGCAGCTTGGACAGGGGGTCCACCTCGTATGAAAAACTGTTTTTT.

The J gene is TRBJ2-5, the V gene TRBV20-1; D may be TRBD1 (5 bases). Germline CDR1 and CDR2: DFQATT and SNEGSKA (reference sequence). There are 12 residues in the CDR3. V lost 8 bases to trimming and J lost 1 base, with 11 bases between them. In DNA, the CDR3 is TGCAGTTCGGACAACTTCCAAGAGACCCAGTACTTC. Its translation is CSSDNFQETQYF.

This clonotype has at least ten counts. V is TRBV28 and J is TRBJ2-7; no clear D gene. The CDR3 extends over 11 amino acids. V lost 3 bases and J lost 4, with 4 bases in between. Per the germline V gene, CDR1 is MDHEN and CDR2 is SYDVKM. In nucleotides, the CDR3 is TGTGCCAGCAGTTTGCAGTACGAGCAGTACTTC. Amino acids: CASSLQYEQYF.

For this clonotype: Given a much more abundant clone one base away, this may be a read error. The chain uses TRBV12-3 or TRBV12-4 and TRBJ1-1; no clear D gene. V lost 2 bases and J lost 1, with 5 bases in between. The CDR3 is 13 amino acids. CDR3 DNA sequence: TGTGCCAGCAGTTTATTGGAGAACACTGAAGCTTTCTTT. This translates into CASSLLENTEAFF.

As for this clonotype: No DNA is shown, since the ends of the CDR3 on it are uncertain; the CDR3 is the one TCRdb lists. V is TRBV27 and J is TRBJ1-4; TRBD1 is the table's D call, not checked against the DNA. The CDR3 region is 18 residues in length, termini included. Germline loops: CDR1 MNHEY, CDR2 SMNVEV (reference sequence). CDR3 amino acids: CASSSSTGGGATNEKLFF.